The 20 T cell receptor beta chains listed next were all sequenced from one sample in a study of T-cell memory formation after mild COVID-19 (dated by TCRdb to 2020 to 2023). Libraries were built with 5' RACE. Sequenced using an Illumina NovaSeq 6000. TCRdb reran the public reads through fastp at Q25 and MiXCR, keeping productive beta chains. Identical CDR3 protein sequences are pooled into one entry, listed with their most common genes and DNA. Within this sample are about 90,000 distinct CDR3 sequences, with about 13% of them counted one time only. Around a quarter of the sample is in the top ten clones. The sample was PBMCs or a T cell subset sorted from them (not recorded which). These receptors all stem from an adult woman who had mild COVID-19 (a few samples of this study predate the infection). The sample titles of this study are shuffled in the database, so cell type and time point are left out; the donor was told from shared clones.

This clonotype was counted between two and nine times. The CDR3 bases are TGTGCCACCAGCAGAGGCGTGGCGGGACAGGGAATGGAGGTCTACGAGCAGTACTTC. Its translation is CATSRGVAGQGMEVYEQYF. The rearrangement uses TRBV15 and TRBJ2-7; TRBD1 matches at 9 bases. V was clipped by 1 base and J by 3 bases; unmatched bases: 16. The V gene's germline CDR1 is LNHNV and CDR2 YYDKDF (reference sequence). The CDR3 extends over 19 amino acids. Drawing the rest from reference TRBV15 and TRBJ2-7, the complete variable domain is DAMVIQNPRYQVTQFGKPVTLSCSQTLNHNVMYWYQQKSSQAPKLLFHYYDKDFNNEADTPDNFQSRRPNTSFCFLDIRSPGLGDTAMYLCATSRGVAGQGMEVYEQYFGPGTRLTVT.

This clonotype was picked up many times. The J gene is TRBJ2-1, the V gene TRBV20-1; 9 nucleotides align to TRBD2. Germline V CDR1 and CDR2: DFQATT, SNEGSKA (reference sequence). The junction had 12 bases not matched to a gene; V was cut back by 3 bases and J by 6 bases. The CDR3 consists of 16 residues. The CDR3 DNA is TGCAGTGCTAGGGATCAAGCGGGACTAGCAACCAATGAGCAGTTCTTC. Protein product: CSARDQAGLATNEQFF.

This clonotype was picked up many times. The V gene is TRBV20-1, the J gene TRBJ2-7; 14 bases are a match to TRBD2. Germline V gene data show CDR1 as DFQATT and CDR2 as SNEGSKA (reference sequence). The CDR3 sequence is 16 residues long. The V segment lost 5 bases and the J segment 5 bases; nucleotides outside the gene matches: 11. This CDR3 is CSADPGLAGVIDEQYF. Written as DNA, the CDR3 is TGCAGTGCTGATCCGGGACTAGCGGGAGTGATCGACGAGCAGTACTTC.

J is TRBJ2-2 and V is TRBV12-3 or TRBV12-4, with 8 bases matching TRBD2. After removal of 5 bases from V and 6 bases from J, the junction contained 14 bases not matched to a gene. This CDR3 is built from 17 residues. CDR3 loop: CASSHDIAGISPGELFF. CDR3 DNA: TGTGCCAGCAGTCACGACATAGCGGGAATAAGTCCCGGGGAGCTGTTTTTT.

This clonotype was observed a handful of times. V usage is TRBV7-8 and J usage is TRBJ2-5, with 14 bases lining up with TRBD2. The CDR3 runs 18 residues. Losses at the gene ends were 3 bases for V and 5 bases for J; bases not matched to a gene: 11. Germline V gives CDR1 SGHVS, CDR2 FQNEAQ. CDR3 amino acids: CASSFLSRTSGGWETQYF. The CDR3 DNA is TGTGCCAGCAGCTTCCTGTCCCGGACTAGCGGGGGGTGGGAGACCCAGTACTTC. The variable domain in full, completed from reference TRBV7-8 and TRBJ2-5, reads GAGVSQSPRYKVAKRGQDVALRCDPISGHVSLFWYQQALGQGPEFLTYFQNEAQLDKSGLPSDRFFAERPEGSVSTLKIQRTQQEDSAVYLCASSFLSRTSGGWETQYFGPGTRLLVL.

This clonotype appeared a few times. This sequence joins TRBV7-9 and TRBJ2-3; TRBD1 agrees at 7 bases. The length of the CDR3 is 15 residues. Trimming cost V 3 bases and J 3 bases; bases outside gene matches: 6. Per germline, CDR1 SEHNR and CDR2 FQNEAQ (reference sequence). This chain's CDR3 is CASSLGQTTTDTQYF. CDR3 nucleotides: TGTGCCAGCAGCTTGGGACAGACCACTACAGATACGCAGTATTTT. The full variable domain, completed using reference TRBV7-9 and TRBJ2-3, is DTGVSQNPRHKITKRGQNVTFRCDPISEHNRLYWYRQTLGQGPEFLTYFQNEAQLEKSRLLSDRFSAERPKGSFSTLEIQRTEQGDSAMYLCASSLGQTTTDTQYFGPGTRLTVL.

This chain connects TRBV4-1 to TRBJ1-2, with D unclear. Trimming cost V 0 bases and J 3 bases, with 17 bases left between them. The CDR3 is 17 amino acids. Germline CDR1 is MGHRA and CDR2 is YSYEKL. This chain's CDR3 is CASSQDRRTLSYYGYTF. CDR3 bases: TGCGCCAGCAGCCAAGATCGAAGAACGCTTTCCTACTATGGCTACACCTTC.

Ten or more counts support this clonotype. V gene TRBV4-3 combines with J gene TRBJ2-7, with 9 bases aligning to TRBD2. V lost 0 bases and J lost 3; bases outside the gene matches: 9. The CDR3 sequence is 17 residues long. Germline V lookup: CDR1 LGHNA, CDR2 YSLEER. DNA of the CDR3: TGCGCCAGCAGCCAAGAGATAGCGGGAGAAGGGGTCTACGAGCAGTACTTC. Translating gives CASSQEIAGEGVYEQYF.

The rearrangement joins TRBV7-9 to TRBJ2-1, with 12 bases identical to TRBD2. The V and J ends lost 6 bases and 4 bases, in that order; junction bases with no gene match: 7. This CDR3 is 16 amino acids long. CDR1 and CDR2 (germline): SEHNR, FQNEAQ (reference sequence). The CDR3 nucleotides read TGTGCCAGCAGAGAGACTAGCGGGGGCCTTTACAATGAGCAGTTCTTC. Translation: CASRETSGGLYNEQFF. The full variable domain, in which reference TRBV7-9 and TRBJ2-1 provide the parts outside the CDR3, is DTGVSQNPRHKITKRGQNVTFRCDPISEHNRLYWYRQTLGQGPEFLTYFQNEAQLEKSRLLSDRFSAERPKGSFSTLEIQRTEQGDSAMYLCASRETSGGLYNEQFFGPGTRLTVL.

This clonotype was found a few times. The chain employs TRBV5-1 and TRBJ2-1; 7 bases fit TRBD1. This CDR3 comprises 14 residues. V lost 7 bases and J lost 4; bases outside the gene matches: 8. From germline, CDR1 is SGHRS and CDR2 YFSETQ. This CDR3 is CASEQGNEYNEQFF. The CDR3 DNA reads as TGCGCCAGCGAACAGGGGAACGAGTACAATGAGCAGTTCTTC. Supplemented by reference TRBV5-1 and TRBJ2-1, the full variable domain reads KAGVTQTPRYLIKTRGQQVTLSCSPISGHRSVSWYQQTPGQGLQFLFEYFSETQRNKGNFPGRFSGRQFSNSRSEMNVSTLELGDSALYLCASEQGNEYNEQFFGPGTRLTVL.

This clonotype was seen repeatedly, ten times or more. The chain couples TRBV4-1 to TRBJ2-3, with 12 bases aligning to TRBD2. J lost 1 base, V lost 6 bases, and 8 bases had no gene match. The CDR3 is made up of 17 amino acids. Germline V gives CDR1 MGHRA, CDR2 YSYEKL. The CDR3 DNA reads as TGCGCCAGCAGTATCCTAGCGGGGGGGCCGGGCACAGATACGCAGTATTTT. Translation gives CASSILAGGPGTDTQYF.

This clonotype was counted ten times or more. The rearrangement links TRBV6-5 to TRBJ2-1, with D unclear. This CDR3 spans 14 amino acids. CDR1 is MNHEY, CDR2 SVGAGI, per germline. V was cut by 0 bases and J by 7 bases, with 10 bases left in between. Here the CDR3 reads CASSYSSAENEQFF. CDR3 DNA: TGTGCCAGCAGTTACTCCTCCGCAGAAAATGAGCAGTTCTTC.

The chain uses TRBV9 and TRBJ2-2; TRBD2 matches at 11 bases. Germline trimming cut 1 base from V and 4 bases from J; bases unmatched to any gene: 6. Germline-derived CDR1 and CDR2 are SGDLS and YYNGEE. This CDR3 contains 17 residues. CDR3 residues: CASSVYLAGGFTGELFF. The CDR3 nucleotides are TGTGCCAGCAGCGTATACCTAGCGGGAGGCTTCACCGGGGAGCTGTTTTTT. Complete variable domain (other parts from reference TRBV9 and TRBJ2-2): DSGVTQTPKHLITATGQRVTLRCSPRSGDLSVYWYQQSLDQGLQFLIQYYNGEERAKGNILERFSAQQFPDLHSELNLSSLELGDSALYFCASSVYLAGGFTGELFFGEGSRLTVL.

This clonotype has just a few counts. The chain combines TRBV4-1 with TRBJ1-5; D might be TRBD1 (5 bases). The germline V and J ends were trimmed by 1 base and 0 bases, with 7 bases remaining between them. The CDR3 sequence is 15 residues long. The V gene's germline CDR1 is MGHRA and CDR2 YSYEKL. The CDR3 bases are TGCGCCAGCAGCCAAGCCGACAGTAGCAATCAGCCCCAGCATTTT. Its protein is CASSQADSSNQPQHF.

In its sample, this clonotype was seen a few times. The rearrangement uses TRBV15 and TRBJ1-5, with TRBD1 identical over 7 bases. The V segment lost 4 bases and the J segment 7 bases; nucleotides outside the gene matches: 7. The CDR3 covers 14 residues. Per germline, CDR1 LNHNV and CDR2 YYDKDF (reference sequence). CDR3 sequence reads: CATSTRQGAQPQHF. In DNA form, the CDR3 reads TGTGCCACCAGCACCCGACAGGGAGCCCAGCCCCAGCATTTT.

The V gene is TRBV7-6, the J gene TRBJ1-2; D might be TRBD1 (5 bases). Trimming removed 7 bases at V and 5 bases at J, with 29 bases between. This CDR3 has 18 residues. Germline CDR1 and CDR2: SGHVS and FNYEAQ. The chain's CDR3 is CASTPAGFASSALYGYTF. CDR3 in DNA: TGTGCCAGCACCCCTGCAGGGTTCGCTTCTTCGGCCCTTTATGGCTACACCTTC.

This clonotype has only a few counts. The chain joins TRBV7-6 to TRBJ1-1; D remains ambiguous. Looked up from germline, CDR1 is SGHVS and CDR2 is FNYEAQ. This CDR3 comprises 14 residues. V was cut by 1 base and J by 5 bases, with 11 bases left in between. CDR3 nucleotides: TGTGCCAGCAGCTTAGATTTTGAGGCGACTGAAGCTTTCTTT. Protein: CASSLDFEATEAFF.

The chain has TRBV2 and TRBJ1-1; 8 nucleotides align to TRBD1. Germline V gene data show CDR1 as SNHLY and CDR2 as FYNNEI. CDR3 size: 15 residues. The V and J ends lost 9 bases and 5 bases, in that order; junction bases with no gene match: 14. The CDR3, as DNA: TGTGCCAGAGAAGAGTACAGGGGGGAAGGAACTGAAGCTTTCTTT. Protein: CAREEYRGEGTEAFF.

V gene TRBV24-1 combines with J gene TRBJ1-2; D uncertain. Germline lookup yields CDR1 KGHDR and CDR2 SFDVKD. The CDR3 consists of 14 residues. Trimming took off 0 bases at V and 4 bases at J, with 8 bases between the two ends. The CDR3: CATSDLDTSYGYTF. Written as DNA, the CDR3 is TGTGCCACCAGTGATTTGGACACGAGCTATGGCTACACCTTC.

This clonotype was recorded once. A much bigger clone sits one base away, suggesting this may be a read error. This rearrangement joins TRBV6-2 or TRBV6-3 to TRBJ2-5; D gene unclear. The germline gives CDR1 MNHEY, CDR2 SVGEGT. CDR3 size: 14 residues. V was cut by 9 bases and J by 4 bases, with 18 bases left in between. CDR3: CARGEGVWLETQYF. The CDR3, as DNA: TGTGCCAGAGGAGAAGGCGTATGGCTAGAGACCCAGTACTTC.